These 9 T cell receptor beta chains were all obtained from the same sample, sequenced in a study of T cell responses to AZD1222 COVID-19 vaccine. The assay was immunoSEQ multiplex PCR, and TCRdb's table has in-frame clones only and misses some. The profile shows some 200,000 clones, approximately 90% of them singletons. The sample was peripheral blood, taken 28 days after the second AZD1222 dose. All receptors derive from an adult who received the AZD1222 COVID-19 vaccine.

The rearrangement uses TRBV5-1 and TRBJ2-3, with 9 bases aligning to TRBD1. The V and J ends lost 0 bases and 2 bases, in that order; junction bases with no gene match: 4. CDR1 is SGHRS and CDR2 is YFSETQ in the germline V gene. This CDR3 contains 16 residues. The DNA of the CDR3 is TGCGCCAGCAGCTTGGAGGGGACAGGGTCCACAGATACGCAGTATTTT. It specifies CASSLEGTGSTDTQYF.

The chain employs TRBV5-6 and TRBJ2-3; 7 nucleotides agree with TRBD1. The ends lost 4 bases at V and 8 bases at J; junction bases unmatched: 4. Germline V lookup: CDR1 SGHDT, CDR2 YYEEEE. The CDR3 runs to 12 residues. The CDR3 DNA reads TGTGCCAGCAGCCCTAACAGGGGTACGCAGTATTTT. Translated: CASSPNRGTQYF.

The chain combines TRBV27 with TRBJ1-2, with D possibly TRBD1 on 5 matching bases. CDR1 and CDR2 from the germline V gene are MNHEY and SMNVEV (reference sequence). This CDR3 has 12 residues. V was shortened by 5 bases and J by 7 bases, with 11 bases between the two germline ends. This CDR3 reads CASSPGTSGYTF. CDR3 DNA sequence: TGTGCCAGCAGTCCCGGGACCTCTGGCTACACCTTC.

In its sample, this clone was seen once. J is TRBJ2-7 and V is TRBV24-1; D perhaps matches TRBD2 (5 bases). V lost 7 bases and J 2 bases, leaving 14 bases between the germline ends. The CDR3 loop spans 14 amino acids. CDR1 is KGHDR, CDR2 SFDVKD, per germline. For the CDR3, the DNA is TGTGCCACCAGGGACTCTCCCCAGCCCTACGAGCAGTACTTC. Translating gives CATRDSPQPYEQYF.

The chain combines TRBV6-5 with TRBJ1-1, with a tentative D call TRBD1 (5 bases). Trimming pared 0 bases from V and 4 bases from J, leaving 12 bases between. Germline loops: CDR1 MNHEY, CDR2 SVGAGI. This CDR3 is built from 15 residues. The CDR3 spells CASSYSGEVVTEAFF. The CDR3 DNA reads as TGTGCCAGCAGTTACTCGGGGGAGGTTGTCACTGAAGCTTTCTTT.

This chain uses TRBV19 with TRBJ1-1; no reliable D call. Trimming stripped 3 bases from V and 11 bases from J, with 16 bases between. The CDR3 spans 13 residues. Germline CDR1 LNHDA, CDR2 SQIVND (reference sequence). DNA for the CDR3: TGTGCCAGTAGTATGTTCACAGACCTGAACGCTTTCTTT. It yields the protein CASSMFTDLNAFF.

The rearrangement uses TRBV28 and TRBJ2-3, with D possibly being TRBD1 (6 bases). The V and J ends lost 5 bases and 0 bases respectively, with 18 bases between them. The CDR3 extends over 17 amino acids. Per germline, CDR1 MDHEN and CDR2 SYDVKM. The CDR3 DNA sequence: TGTGCCAGCAGTCTCGTCGCAGGGACATCTAGCACAGATACGCAGTATTTT. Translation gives CASSLVAGTSSTDTQYF.

Here the CDR3 reads CASSTSMWPDTQYF. The CDR3 DNA follows: TGCGCCAGCAGCACGTCAATGTGGCCAGATACGCAGTATTTT. J is TRBJ2-3 and V is TRBV5-1; D remains ambiguous. The V gene lost 4 bases and the J gene lost 4 bases, with 13 bases spanning the gap. This CDR3 region has 14 residues. CDR1 is SGHRS and CDR2 is YFSETQ in the germline V gene.

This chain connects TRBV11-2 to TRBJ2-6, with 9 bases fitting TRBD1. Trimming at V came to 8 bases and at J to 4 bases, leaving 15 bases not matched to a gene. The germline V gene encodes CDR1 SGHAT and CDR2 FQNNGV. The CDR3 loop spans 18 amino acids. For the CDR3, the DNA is TGTGCCAGCCCGGCCGGGACAGGGAATTTTGGAGGGGCCAACGTCCTGACTTTC. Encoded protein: CASPAGTGNFGGANVLTF.